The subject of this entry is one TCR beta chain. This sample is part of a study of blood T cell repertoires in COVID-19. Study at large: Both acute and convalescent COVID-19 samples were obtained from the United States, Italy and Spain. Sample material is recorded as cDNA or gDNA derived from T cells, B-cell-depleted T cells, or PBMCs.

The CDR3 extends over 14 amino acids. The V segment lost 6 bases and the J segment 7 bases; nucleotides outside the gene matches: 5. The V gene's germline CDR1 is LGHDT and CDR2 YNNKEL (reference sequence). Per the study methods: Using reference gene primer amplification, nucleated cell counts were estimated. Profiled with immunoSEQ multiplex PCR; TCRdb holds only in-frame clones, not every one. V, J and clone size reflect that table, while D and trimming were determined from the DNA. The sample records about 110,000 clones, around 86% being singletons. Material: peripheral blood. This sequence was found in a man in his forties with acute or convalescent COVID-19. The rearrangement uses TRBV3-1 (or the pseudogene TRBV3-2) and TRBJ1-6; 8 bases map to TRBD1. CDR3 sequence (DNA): TGTGCCAGCAGTTCCCGGGACAGGAATTCACCCCTCCACTTT. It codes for CASSSRDRNSPLHF.